This T cell receptor beta chain was sequenced for a study of shared T cell receptors in the human thymus. The germline V gene encodes CDR1 LGHNA and CDR2 YSLEER. The CDR3 runs to 21 residues. The V segment lost 0 bases and the J segment 1 base; nucleotides outside the gene matches: 14. This clone occurred once. TCRdb keeps only in-frame clones here, not all; method: immunoSEQ multiplex PCR. The sample shows about 660,000 clones, approximately 87% of them seen only once. These data also featured in a second study, about human thymus T cells. As reported in that work: Corrective cardiac operations yielded the resected thymus tissue. The authors found apparently biased V and J gene usage in thymic and blood repertoires.

The clonotype was recovered from a boy under two years old with a congenital heart defect. The specimen sequenced was thymocytes. The V and J genes are TRBV4-3 and TRBJ2-3; 12 bases match TRBD2. The CDR3 coding sequence is TGCGCCAGCAGCCAAGATATCGTTTCGCTAGCGGGGGGGCATGGCACAGATACGCAGTATTTT. Protein product: CASSQDIVSLAGGHGTDTQYF.